Presented here are 9 T cell receptor beta chains from one specimen sequenced in a study of PD-L1 blockade in urothelial cancer. Time point noted: pretreatment peripheral blood. This table comes from immunoSEQ multiplex PCR, and its TCRdb copy is limited to in-frame clones, with some not included. The top ten hold approximately 14% of the sample, which has tens of thousands of clones, 70% to 90% seen once. The source was PBMCs, collected around atezolizumab (anti-PD-L1) treatment. All receptors derive from a woman between 55 and 75 years old with urothelial cancer.

This chain joins TRBV7-2 and TRBJ2-2, with 9 nucleotides matching TRBD2. The CDR3 spans 16 residues. The V segment lost 2 bases and the J segment 7 bases; nucleotides outside the gene matches: 8. Germline values: CDR1 SGHTA, CDR2 FQGNSA. CDR3 in amino acids: CASSLRGAGGRGELFF. CDR3 DNA: TGTGCCAGCAGCTTAAGGGGAGCGGGGGGCCGCGGGGAGCTGTTTTTT.

The gene calls are TRBV7-2 and TRBJ2-7; D is undetermined. In germline, CDR1 is SGHTA, CDR2 FQGNSA. V lost 6 bases and J 1 base, leaving 28 bases between the germline ends. This CDR3 has 19 residues. CDR3 region: CASSRYPGSSDLESYEQYF. The CDR3 DNA is TGTGCCAGCAGTCGGTACCCCGGGTCCTCCGACCTAGAATCCTACGAGCAGTACTTC.

This sequence joins TRBV21-1 and TRBJ2-2; TRBD2, the D gene given by the table, was not confirmed from the DNA. TRBV21-1 is classified as a pseudogene. CDR3 size: 17 residues. This CDR3 reads CASSPRRRLMNTGELFF. In nucleotides, the CDR3 is TGTGCCAGCAGCCCCAGGCGGAGACTAATGAACACCGGGGAGCTGTTTTTT.

The rearrangement links TRBV9 to TRBJ1-3, with TRBD1 as a possible D gene (5 bases). Germline V gives CDR1 SGDLS, CDR2 YYNGEE. Trimming removed 1 base at V and 4 bases at J, with 12 bases between. CDR3 length equals 15 residues. CDR3 nucleotides: TGTGCCAGCAGCGTACGAGGGGCGGGGGGAAACACCATATATTTT. Its protein is CASSVRGAGGNTIYF.

The rearrangement links TRBV27 to TRBJ2-7; weak D call: TRBD1 (6 bases). The germline V and J ends were trimmed by 6 bases and 3 bases, with 9 bases remaining between them. Germline V gene data show CDR1 as MNHEY and CDR2 as SMNVEV (reference sequence). There are 12 residues in the CDR3. The CDR3 sequence is CASRDSIYEQYF. In DNA form, the CDR3 reads TGTGCCAGCAGGGACAGTATCTACGAGCAGTACTTC.

The chain joins TRBV7-9 to TRBJ2-2, with 7 bases lining up with TRBD2. The CDR3 consists of 17 residues. Trimming took 5 bases from V and 1 from J; bases not matched to a gene: 10. Germline CDR1 SEHNR, CDR2 FQNEAQ (reference sequence). This CDR3 is CASSNRSLAGNTGELFF. The DNA of the CDR3 is TGTGCCAGCAGCAACAGGAGCTTAGCGGGGAACACCGGGGAGCTGTTTTTT.

The gene calls are TRBV5-6 and TRBJ1-2, with D maybe TRBD1 (6 bases). CDR3 length: 15 amino acids. Germline loops: CDR1 SGHDT, CDR2 YYEEEE. Trimming took 2 bases from V and 4 from J, leaving 15 bases between them. CDR3 amino acids: CASSLAGADPYGYTF. The CDR3 region has the DNA TGTGCCAGCAGCTTAGCAGGGGCGGACCCCTATGGCTACACCTTC.

The chain links TRBV10-3 to TRBJ2-7; D is uncertain. The V end was cut by 10 bases, the J end by 0 bases, with 13 bases between. The CDR3 runs to 13 residues. Germline V gene data show CDR1 as ENHRY and CDR2 as SYGVKD. The CDR3 DNA sequence: TGTGCCAACACAGACGGTAGCTCCTACGAGCAGTACTTC. Its translation: CANTDGSSYEQYF.

The chain couples TRBV15 to TRBJ2-3, with D unresolved. CDR1 and CDR2 (germline): LNHNV, YYDKDF (reference sequence). The CDR3 is 15 residues long. V lost 1 base to trimming and J lost 0 bases, with 8 bases between them. The CDR3 here is CATSRGPYSTDTQYF. CDR3 nucleotide sequence: TGTGCCACCAGCAGAGGGCCGTATAGCACAGATACGCAGTATTTT.